These 29 T cell receptor beta chains were all obtained from the same sample, sequenced in a study of T cells in Graves' hyperthyroidism and ophthalmopathy (dated by TCRdb to 2018 to 2020). The library was produced with multiplex PCR. These reads were obtained on an Illumina HiSeq 2000. TCR beta CDR3 regions were amplified from RNA transcripts. The TCR CDR3 was subjected to a first round of RT-PCR using the HTBI primer set and the Qiagen OneStep RT-PCR kit. The raw public data were reprocessed by TCRdb itself: fastp quality trimming at Q25, MiXCR clonotype calling, in-frame beta chains only. Duplicate CDR3 protein sequences are folded into a single record with the most common DNA and genes. The sample includes about 410,000 distinct CDR3 sequences, with about 15% observed a single time. The ten largest make up approximately 13% of the sample. Specimen: blood. Receptor source: a young man with Graves' ophthalmopathy.

The chain couples TRBV29-1 to TRBJ2-7; D unclear. The CDR3 runs 11 residues. Germline loops: CDR1 SQVTM, CDR2 ANQGSEA. The V and J ends lost 3 bases and 6 bases respectively, with 9 bases between them. CDR3 nucleotides: TGCAGCGTTGATTGGGGTTTCGAGCAGTACTTC. It yields the protein CSVDWGFEQYF.

This clonotype was detected many times. The rearrangement uses TRBV5-1 and TRBJ2-3; 7 bases are a match to TRBD2. Germline V CDR1 and CDR2: SGHRS, YFSETQ. V lost 4 bases and J lost 0; bases outside the gene matches: 8. This CDR3 spans 16 amino acids. The chain's CDR3 is CASSEGPGLSTDTQYF. The DNA of the CDR3 is TGCGCCAGCAGCGAGGGGCCGGGACTAAGCACAGATACGCAGTATTTT.

This clonotype was observed many times. The J gene is TRBJ2-3, the V gene TRBV7-2, with a weak D call TRBD2 (6 bases). Germline lookup yields CDR1 SGHTA and CDR2 FQGNSA. Trimming stripped 5 bases from V and 5 bases from J, with 20 bases between. The CDR3 runs 16 residues. CDR3 sequence reads: CASSPGPGLGGDTQYF. CDR3 sequence (DNA): TGTGCCAGCAGCCCGGGTCCGGGGCTCGGGGGAGATACGCAGTATTTT.

Many counts were recorded for this clonotype. The J gene is TRBJ2-3, the V gene TRBV13, with D hard to call. Germline V lookup: CDR1 PRHDT, CDR2 FYEKMQ (reference sequence). This CDR3 is 14 amino acids long. V lost 4 bases and J lost 0, with 8 bases in between. The CDR3 DNA reads as TGTGCCAGCAGCTGGGGATTTAGCACAGATACGCAGTATTTT. Translating gives CASSWGFSTDTQYF.

This clonotype was seen ten or more times. The rearrangement uses TRBV18 and TRBJ2-7; D remains unclear. The germline gives CDR1 KGHSH, CDR2 LQKENI. The V end lost 0 bases, the J end lost 2 bases, and 8 bases lay between the germline ends. This CDR3 comprises 14 residues. The CDR3 loop is CASSPPSAAYEQYF. The CDR3 DNA is TGTGCCAGCTCACCACCGTCGGCAGCCTACGAGCAGTACTTC.

The sample holds a few counts of this clonotype. The chain couples TRBV24-1 to TRBJ2-5; 8 bases map to TRBD1. V shed 5 bases, J shed 3 bases, and the junction held 10 bases outside the gene matches. The germline gives CDR1 KGHDR, CDR2 SFDVKD. There are 16 residues in the CDR3. The CDR3 region is CATSVSGGRTEETQYF. The CDR3 bases are TGTGCCACCAGTGTGTCAGGGGGCCGAACCGAAGAGACCCAGTACTTC.

Many counts were recorded for this clonotype. The chain carries TRBV5-4 and TRBJ1-2; D perhaps matches TRBD1 (5 bases). Germline CDR1 and CDR2: SGHNT and YYREEE (reference sequence). CDR3 length: 12 residues. Trimming removed 3 bases from V and 7 bases from J, with 10 bases in between. CDR3 region: CASSYIGGGYTF. CDR3 coding DNA: TGTGCCAGCAGCTATATTGGGGGTGGCTACACCTTC.

Ten or more counts support this clonotype. The chain is built from TRBV6-1 and TRBJ1-4; D gene uncertain. CDR3 size: 12 residues. From germline, CDR1 is MNHNS and CDR2 SASEGT. V was pared by 11 bases and J by 0 bases, with 7 bases between. The CDR3 DNA reads TGTGCCGTGGAACCAACTAATGAAAAACTGTTTTTT. This sequence encodes CAVEPTNEKLFF.

Ten or more counts support this clonotype. The V call is TRBV20-1, the J call TRBJ2-7, with a possible D match to TRBD2 (6 bases). The CDR3 contains 15 residues. Per the germline V gene, CDR1 is DFQATT and CDR2 is SNEGSKA (reference sequence). Trimming removed 0 bases at V and 2 bases at J, with 14 bases between. CDR3 region: CSARDLEGEAYEQYF. In DNA form, the CDR3 reads TGCAGTGCTAGAGATCTGGAGGGAGAGGCCTACGAGCAGTACTTC.

The table lists this clonotype with many counts. The rearrangement uses TRBV10-3 and TRBJ2-1; D perhaps matches TRBD2 (5 bases). CDR1 and CDR2 from the germline V gene are ENHRY and SYGVKD. The CDR3 is made up of 13 amino acids. V was cut by 5 bases and J by 5 bases, with 10 bases left in between. CDR3 protein: CAISSAGDNEQFF. The CDR3 DNA follows: TGTGCCATCAGTAGTGCCGGGGACAATGAGCAGTTCTTC.

This clonotype was detected many times. The gene calls are TRBV14 and TRBJ2-3; no firm D call. Trimming pared 1 base from V and 2 bases from J, leaving 10 bases between. This CDR3 is 15 amino acids long. Germline V gene data show CDR1 as SGHDN and CDR2 as FVKESK. This chain's CDR3 is CASSQGAGYTDTQYF. CDR3 nucleotide sequence: TGTGCCAGCAGCCAAGGGGCAGGCTACACAGATACGCAGTATTTT. Full variable domain (rest looked up from reference TRBV14 and TRBJ2-3): EAGVTQFPSHSVIEKGQTVTLRCDPISGHDNLYWYRRVMGKEIKFLLHFVKESKQDESGMPNNRFLAERTGGTYSTLKVQPAELEDSGVYFCASSQGAGYTDTQYFGPGTRLTVL.

The V gene is TRBV6-5, the J gene TRBJ2-1, with D hard to call. In germline, CDR1 is MNHEY, CDR2 SVGAGI. V lost 0 bases and J 6 bases, leaving 9 bases between the germline ends. The CDR3 spans 14 residues. As DNA, the CDR3 is TGTGCCAGCAGTTACTCTTTAGAGCCCAATGAGCAGTTCTTC. Translating gives CASSYSLEPNEQFF.

This clonotype has more than one count but fewer than ten. This chain uses TRBV7-9 with TRBJ1-3; D ambiguous. V was pared by 6 bases and J by 4 bases, with 7 bases between. Germline CDR1 SEHNR, CDR2 FQNEAQ (reference sequence). The CDR3 is 12 residues long. CDR3 bases: TGTGCCAGCAGTTTTTTCGGAAACACCATATATTTT. Its translation is CASSFFGNTIYF.

This clonotype was detected ten times or more. The V and J genes are TRBV27 and TRBJ1-6; 8 bases fit TRBD1. The CDR3 loop spans 17 amino acids. Germline-derived CDR1 and CDR2 are MNHEY and SMNVEV (reference sequence). J gave up 10 bases and V 0 bases, and 11 bases lay outside the gene matches. This CDR3 reads CASSLSETGVYHSPLHF. In DNA, the CDR3 is TGTGCCAGCAGTTTATCGGAGACAGGGGTGTATCACTCACCCCTCCACTTT.

This clonotype was seen at least ten times. This chain uses TRBV12-3 or TRBV12-4 with TRBJ2-3; possible D gene TRBD2, 5 bases. The V gene lost 3 bases and the J gene lost 4 bases, with 14 bases spanning the gap. The CDR3 is 15 amino acids. The CDR3 reads CASSFGLRAADTQYF. The CDR3 DNA follows: TGTGCCAGCAGTTTTGGACTCCGGGCGGCAGATACGCAGTATTTT.

This clonotype was seen ten or more times. The chain is built from TRBV15 and TRBJ1-6, with D tentatively TRBD1 (5 bases). This CDR3 spans 18 amino acids. Germline V gene sequence: CDR1 LNHNV, CDR2 YYDKDF (reference sequence). V gave up 0 bases and J gave up 7 bases, with 19 bases separating them. The CDR3 DNA is TGTGCCACCAGCAGAGAGGAGGACTTTCGAGGGGTCAATTCACCCCTCCACTTT. Amino acids: CATSREEDFRGVNSPLHF.

This clonotype was seen ten or more times. J is TRBJ2-7 and V is TRBV27; D gene ambiguous. Between the trimmed V and J ends, which lost 3 bases and 6 bases, there was a span of 9 bases. CDR1 MNHEY and CDR2 SMNVEV come from the germline V gene (reference sequence). The CDR3 is made up of 12 amino acids. The CDR3 is CASSFEGSEQYF. In DNA, the CDR3 is TGTGCCAGCAGTTTTGAAGGGTCCGAGCAGTACTTC.

This clonotype was detected many times. The chain joins TRBV7-3 to TRBJ1-1; D is uncertain. The CDR3 extends over 13 amino acids. V lost 0 bases and J 5 bases, leaving 7 bases between the germline ends. From germline, CDR1 is SGHTA and CDR2 FQGTGA. This CDR3 is CASSLTYGTEAFF. Written as DNA, the CDR3 is TGTGCCAGCAGCTTAACGTATGGGACTGAAGCTTTCTTT.

This clonotype was picked up many times. DNA for the CDR3: TGTGCCAGCAGTCCCCGGACTAGCCCCTACACAGATACGCAGTATTTT. Translating gives CASSPRTSPYTDTQYF. The chain employs TRBV12-3 or TRBV12-4 and TRBJ2-3; TRBD2 aligns across 8 bases. The ends lost 5 bases at V and 2 bases at J; junction bases unmatched: 9. The CDR3 consists of 16 residues.

The chain couples TRBV5-6 to TRBJ2-1; TRBD1 might be the D (6 bases). V lost 4 bases, J lost 15 bases, and 14 bases lay in between. This CDR3 is 11 amino acids long. The germline V gene has CDR1 SGHDT and CDR2 YYEEEE. In DNA form, the CDR3 reads TGTGCCAGCAGCCAACAGGGTAGAAGGTTCTTC. Its translation: CASSQQGRRFF. The whole variable domain, remainder taken from reference TRBV5-6 and TRBJ2-1, is DAGVTQSPTHLIKTRGQQVTLRCSPKSGHDTVSWYQQALGQGPQFIFQYYEEEERQRGNFPDRFSGHQFPNYSSELNVNALLLGDSALYLCASSQQGRRFFGPGTRLTVL.

This clonotype was observed many times. The chain has TRBV24-1 and TRBJ1-2, with D perhaps matching TRBD1 (5 bases). CDR3 length equals 13 residues. Germline lookup yields CDR1 KGHDR and CDR2 SFDVKD. Trimming pared 5 bases from V and 7 bases from J, leaving 13 bases between. The CDR3 bases are TGTGCCACCAGTGCGTTCGGGACTGTTGGCTACACCTTC. Amino acids: CATSAFGTVGYTF.

As regards this clonotype: This may stem from a read error, because a much larger clone lies one nucleotide away. The chain joins TRBV6-2 or TRBV6-3 to TRBJ1-6, with unresolved D. The CDR3 contains 17 residues. Deletions cut 2 bases from V and 7 bases from J, with 18 bases between. CDR1 and CDR2 (germline): MNHEY, SVGEGT. CDR3 sequence reads: CASSYTGEFSGNSPLHF. CDR3 in DNA: TGTGCCAGCAGTTACACCGGCGAGTTCAGCGGAAATTCACCCCTCCACTTT.

This clonotype was seen many times. The rearrangement uses TRBV20-1 and TRBJ1-3, with a weak D call TRBD1 (6 bases). The CDR3 is 15 residues long. Germline V lookup: CDR1 DFQATT, CDR2 SNEGSKA (reference sequence). V lost 5 bases, J lost 4 bases, and 18 bases lay in between. Written as DNA, the CDR3 is TGCAGTGCTCCTACGGCGGGGGCCGTCGGAAACACCATATATTTT. Protein: CSAPTAGAVGNTIYF.

This clonotype was counted ten times or more. The rearrangement links TRBV20-1 to TRBJ1-1, with TRBD1 identical over 10 bases. Germline V gene data show CDR1 as DFQATT and CDR2 as SNEGSKA (reference sequence). The V segment lost 2 bases and the J segment 3 bases; nucleotides outside the gene matches: 9. The CDR3 is 16 residues long. The DNA of the CDR3 is TGCAGTGCTAGACCCCGAGACAGGGGGCGGGACACTGAAGCTTTCTTT. Its translation is CSARPRDRGRDTEAFF.

The chain has TRBV12-3 or TRBV12-4 and TRBJ1-4; D is perhaps TRBD1 (5 bases). The CDR3 extends over 17 amino acids. Trimming removed 6 bases from V and 3 bases from J, with 20 bases in between. The CDR3 DNA reads as TGTGCCAGCAGCCCACGGGGGACGCTGAACCCTAATGAAAAACTGTTTTTT. Protein product: CASSPRGTLNPNEKLFF.

The DNA for the CDR3 is TGCAGTGCTAGAGAAGGTGCGGGGGGGCTGACTGAAGCTTTCTTT. Translation: CSAREGAGGLTEAFF. The chain couples TRBV20-1 to TRBJ1-1; possible D gene TRBD1, 6 bases. Germline CDR1 is DFQATT and CDR2 is SNEGSKA (reference sequence). V dropped 0 bases and J dropped 5 bases, with 16 bases sitting between them. The CDR3 contains 15 residues.

The V call is TRBV6-5, the J call TRBJ1-5; 7 nucleotides align to TRBD1. The germline V gene has CDR1 MNHEY and CDR2 SVGAGI. The CDR3 spans 17 residues. The junction had 12 bases not matched to a gene; V was cut back by 4 bases and J by 3 bases. The chain's CDR3 is CASSSQPTGRDNQPQHF. The DNA for the CDR3 is TGTGCCAGCAGTTCCCAACCGACAGGGAGGGACAATCAGCCCCAGCATTTT.

In its sample, this clonotype was seen a few times. The chain is built from TRBV19 and TRBJ1-5; D is ambiguous. The CDR3 runs to 14 residues. Deletions cut 1 base from V and 0 bases from J, with 4 bases between. Germline CDR1 is LNHDA and CDR2 is SQIVND (reference sequence). This CDR3 reads CASSIGLSNQPQHF. The CDR3 region has the DNA TGTGCCAGTAGTATAGGACTTAGCAATCAGCCCCAGCATTTT.

J is TRBJ2-2 and V is TRBV6-5; 12 bases align to TRBD2. The CDR3 totals 19 residues. Looked up from germline, CDR1 is MNHEY and CDR2 is SVGAGI. The J segment lost 1 base and the V segment lost 0 bases, leaving 6 bases of the junction unmatched. The CDR3 bases are TGTGCCAGCAGTTACTCGAATCCTAGCGGGGGGGTGAACACCGGGGAGCTGTTTTTT. Translation: CASSYSNPSGGVNTGELFF.